Presented here are 4 T cell receptor beta chains from one specimen sequenced in a study of identical twins. TCRdb reprocessed the 5' RACE reads with MiXCR, giving one entry per CDR3 protein. The sample carries 1.5 million or so distinct CDR3 sequences, more than 30% recorded once. Sample: cord blood. Every receptor here comes from a newborn girl in good health.

In this sample, this clonotype turned up a few times. The chain employs TRBV6-6 and TRBJ1-6; D gene unclear. The germline V gene encodes CDR1 MNHNY and CDR2 SVGAGI (reference sequence). V lost 0 bases and J lost 1, with 4 bases in between. The CDR3 spans 15 residues. Written as DNA, the CDR3 is TGTGCCAGCAGTTACTCACAGTCCTATAATTCACCCCTCCACTTT. Encoded protein: CASSYSQSYNSPLHF.

The chain combines TRBV20-1 with TRBJ2-7; 7 bases match TRBD2. In germline, CDR1 is DFQATT, CDR2 SNEGSKA (reference sequence). The CDR3 sequence is 14 residues long. The V segment lost 1 base and the J segment 5 bases; nucleotides outside the gene matches: 8. The DNA of the CDR3 is TGCAGTGCTAGAGTAAGGACTAGTAAGCACGAGCAGTACTTC. Amino acid sequence: CSARVRTSKHEQYF.

The chain has TRBV28 and TRBJ1-6; D is ambiguous. The CDR3 runs to 17 residues. Germline CDR1 MDHEN, CDR2 SYDVKM. V was trimmed by 3 bases and J by 0 bases, leaving 12 bases between them. The CDR3 loop is CASSFRGPSSYNSPLHF. The CDR3 DNA follows: TGTGCCAGCAGTTTCCGAGGACCGAGCTCCTATAATTCACCCCTCCACTTT. Full variable domain (outside the CDR3, taken from reference TRBV28 and TRBJ1-6): DVKVTQSSRYLVKRTGEKVFLECVQDMDHENMFWYRQDPGLGLRLIYFSYDVKMKEKGDIPEGYSVSREKKERFSLILESASTNQTSMYLCASSFRGPSSYNSPLHFGNGTRLTVT.

The rearrangement uses TRBV7-9 and TRBJ2-1; TRBD2 agrees at 10 bases. The V gene end was trimmed by 0 bases and the J gene end by 1 base; junction bases not matched to a gene: 6. The CDR3 runs 18 residues. Germline CDR1 reads SEHNR; CDR2 reads FQNEAQ (reference sequence). DNA of the CDR3: TGTGCCAGCAGCTTAGCCCTAGCGGGAGTGAGATCCTACAATGAGCAGTTCTTC. Its translation is CASSLALAGVRSYNEQFF.